The 29 T cell receptor beta chains given below trace back to one sample, sequenced in a study of OX40 agonist ivuxolimab in advanced cancers. Profiling relied on immunoSEQ multiplex PCR, and the TCRdb table lists in-frame clones only, not all of them. The repertoire includes some 20,000 clones, 74% of them detected once, and about a third sits in the top ten. Specimen: CD4+ or CD8+ T cells sorted from blood, collected in a trial of the OX40 agonist ivuxolimab. The receptors shown here come from an adult with an advanced solid tumor such as melanoma, head and neck, liver or kidney cancer.

The rearrangement links TRBV7-7 to TRBJ2-2; TRBD2 aligns across 7 bases. The CDR3 is 17 residues long. V shed 5 bases, J shed 2 bases, and the junction held 11 bases outside the gene matches. Looked up from germline, CDR1 is SSHAT and CDR2 is FNYEAQ (reference sequence). CDR3 protein: CASSQGWSGVNTGELFF. The CDR3 DNA is TGTGCCAGCAGCCAGGGTTGGAGCGGGGTTAACACCGGGGAGCTGTTTTTT.

In this sample, this clone turned up once. This chain links TRBV11-2 with TRBJ2-7; 8 nucleotides line up with TRBD1. The CDR3 has 17 residues. V gave up 0 bases and J gave up 1 base; unmatched junction bases: 8. Germline assignment: CDR1 SGHAT and CDR2 FQNNGV. CDR3 in DNA: TGTGCCAGCAGCTTAGACTGGACAGGGCTCTATTCCTACGAGCAGTACTTC. Translating gives CASSLDWTGLYSYEQYF. The full variable domain, in which reference TRBV11-2 and TRBJ2-7 provide the parts outside the CDR3, is EAGVAQSPRYKIIEKRQSVAFWCNPISGHATLYWYQQILGQGPKLLIQFQNNGVVDDSQLPKDRFSAERLKGVDSTLKIQPAKLEDSAVYLCASSLDWTGLYSYEQYFGPGTRLTVT.

The V call is TRBV5-4, the J call TRBJ2-2, with 7 nucleotides matching TRBD2. From germline, CDR1 is SGHNT and CDR2 YYREEE (reference sequence). The ends lost 2 bases at V and 6 bases at J; junction bases unmatched: 4. The CDR3 is 14 residues long. CDR3: CASSFREGAGELFF. The DNA of the CDR3 is TGTGCCAGCAGCTTCAGGGAGGGCGCCGGGGAGCTGTTTTTT.

The DNA for the CDR3 is TGTGCCAGCACCGCGGGGGGGCTTACTGAAGCTTTCTTT. This translates into CASTAGGLTEAFF. The rearrangement joins TRBV2 to TRBJ1-1, with a possible D match to TRBD1 (6 bases). Germline V gene lookup returns CDR1 SNHLY and CDR2 FYNNEI. The V end lost 7 bases, the J end lost 5 bases, and 14 bases lay between the germline ends. The CDR3 totals 13 residues.

There are a few counts of this clone. J is TRBJ1-2 and V is TRBV7-9, with 7 bases lining up with TRBD1. CDR3 length: 14 amino acids. V trimming: 5 bases; J trimming: 4 bases; junction bases outside the gene matches: 7. Per the germline V gene, CDR1 is SEHNR and CDR2 is FQNEAQ (reference sequence). The DNA of the CDR3 is TGTGCCAGCAGCCACCAGGGACAGCTCTATGGCTACACCTTC. It yields the protein CASSHQGQLYGYTF.

In its sample, this clone was seen once. The rearrangement joins TRBV14 to TRBJ2-7, with unresolved D. Germline V gene data show CDR1 as SGHDN and CDR2 as FVKESK. The CDR3 has 14 amino acids. V lost 4 bases to trimming and J lost 0 bases, with 10 bases between them. CDR3 region: CASSLPESSYEQYF. The DNA for the CDR3 is TGTGCCAGCAGCCTCCCAGAATCCTCCTACGAGCAGTACTTC.

The chain is built from TRBV19 and TRBJ2-1; the match to TRBD2 covers 12 bases. With V trimmed by 7 bases and J by 8 bases, 9 bases remained unmatched. The germline V gene encodes CDR1 LNHDA and CDR2 SQIVND (reference sequence). CDR3 length: 15 amino acids. CDR3 loop: CASTVLAGGFHEQFF. The CDR3 nucleotides are TGTGCCAGTACCGTTCTAGCGGGAGGGTTCCATGAGCAGTTCTTC.

This rearrangement joins TRBV19 to TRBJ2-3; the match to TRBD2 covers 13 bases. J lost 2 bases, V lost 3 bases, and 2 bases had no gene match. CDR3 length equals 16 residues. Germline CDR1 is LNHDA and CDR2 is SQIVND (reference sequence). The CDR3 is CASSMGLAGNTDTQYF. Here the CDR3 DNA reads TGTGCCAGTAGTATGGGACTAGCGGGGAACACAGATACGCAGTATTTT.

This chain links TRBV13 with TRBJ2-7; 11 positions agree with TRBD1. The CDR3 has 16 residues. Germline CDR1 PRHDT, CDR2 FYEKMQ (reference sequence). The ends lost 3 bases at V and 2 bases at J; junction bases unmatched: 6. The CDR3 DNA sequence: TGTGCCAGCAGCTTCTTTATGGGACAGGGGGCCTACGAGCAGTACTTC. This encodes CASSFFMGQGAYEQYF.

The rearrangement links TRBV4-3 to TRBJ1-3; D is uncertain. The CDR3 runs to 18 residues. The germline V gene has CDR1 LGHNA and CDR2 YSLEER. V was trimmed by 0 bases and J by 0 bases, leaving 15 bases between them. In DNA form, the CDR3 reads TGCGCCAGCAGCCAAGATTTTGTGGGCAGGAGCTCTGGAAACACCATATATTTT. Its protein is CASSQDFVGRSSGNTIYF.

The chain employs TRBV7-8 and TRBJ2-1; perhaps TRBD2 as D (5 bases). The CDR3 extends over 17 amino acids. Trimming took 5 bases from V and 4 from J, leaving 21 bases between them. Germline V gene lookup returns CDR1 SGHVS and CDR2 FQNEAQ. The CDR3 sequence: CASSLGWELPFYNEQFF. CDR3 DNA sequence: TGTGCCAGCAGCCTAGGGTGGGAGCTTCCTTTTTACAATGAGCAGTTCTTC.

The rearrangement joins TRBV4-2 to TRBJ2-5; possibly TRBD1 for D (6 bases). The CDR3 spans 15 residues. The V gene lost 2 bases and the J gene lost 5 bases, with 15 bases spanning the gap. Germline CDR1 and CDR2: LGHNA and YNFKEQ. The DNA of the CDR3 is TGTGCCAGCAGCCAAACAGGGACGTCATTGGAGACCCAGTACTTC. Translated: CASSQTGTSLETQYF.

The V and J genes are TRBV11-3 and TRBJ2-7; 7 bases are shared with TRBD1. CDR1 is SGHNT, CDR2 YENEEA, per germline. The CDR3 runs to 13 residues. J gave up 6 bases and V 3 bases, and 5 bases lay outside the gene matches. The CDR3 bases are TGTGCCAGCAGCTTCGTGGCAGGGGGCGAGCAGTACTTC. Encoded protein: CASSFVAGGEQYF.

By frequency in the sample, this clone is medium-sized (0.01 to 0.1%). The V gene is TRBV18, the J gene TRBJ2-5; either TRBD1 or TRBD2 may fit D (5 bases each). V was trimmed by 0 bases and J by 4 bases, leaving 9 bases between them. The germline CDR1 and CDR2 sequences are KGHSH and LQKENI. CDR3 length: 14 residues. CDR3 residues: CASSPPGERETQYF. CDR3 DNA: TGTGCCAGCTCACCACCGGGGGAACGAGAGACCCAGTACTTC.

This clone was found once. The chain recombines TRBV6-1 with TRBJ2-3, with D possibly being TRBD2 (7 bases). Deletions cut 2 bases from V and 6 bases from J, with 18 bases between. The CDR3 runs to 16 residues. From germline, CDR1 is MNHNS and CDR2 SASEGT. The CDR3 region has the DNA TGTGCCAGCAGTGAATCAGGAGGGAGGGGGATGGATACGCAGTATTTT. Encoded protein: CASSESGGRGMDTQYF.

CDR3 DNA sequence: TGTGCCAGCAGCTTCAGGGACGGGGGCTACACCTTC. The encoded protein is CASSFRDGGYTF. V gene TRBV7-8 combines with J gene TRBJ1-2, with D possibly being TRBD1 (5 bases). Germline V gene sequence: CDR1 SGHVS, CDR2 FQNEAQ. Between the trimmed V and J ends, which lost 3 bases and 8 bases, there was a span of 10 bases. The CDR3 runs 12 residues.

Details on this clone: An end of the junction does not agree with germline; a read error may underlie this. Distinct nucleotide sequences in the sample also encode this CDR3. This chain joins TRBV27 and TRBJ2-7, with 8 nucleotides matching TRBD1. CDR3 length: 15 residues. CDR1 and CDR2 (germline): MNHEY, SMNVEV (reference sequence). CDR3 sequence reads: CASSSLTGGVYEQYF. CDR3 bases: TGTGCCAGTAGTTCGTTAACAGGGGGAGTCTACGAGCAGTACTTC.

The chain carries TRBV18 and TRBJ2-1, with 9 positions matching TRBD2. Trimming at V came to 3 bases and at J to 7 bases, leaving 4 bases not matched to a gene. Germline assignment: CDR1 KGHSH and CDR2 LQKENI. This CDR3 region has 14 residues. As DNA, the CDR3 is TGTGCCAGCTCACCCGCGGGAGGGCGAAATGAGCAGTTCTTC. As protein: CASSPAGGRNEQFF.

This clone was detected a few times. The gene calls are TRBV5-8 and TRBJ2-7; D not certain. The germline V gene encodes CDR1 SGHTS and CDR2 YDEGEE. The CDR3 consists of 13 residues. The ends were cut back, 2 bases at V and 1 base at J, with 7 bases in the middle. CDR3 in amino acids: CASSLPSSYEQYF. CDR3 nucleotide sequence: TGTGCCAGCAGCTTACCCAGTTCCTACGAGCAGTACTTC.

The CDR3 sequence: CASSLGPDDQLNTEAFF. CDR3 nucleotides: TGTGCCAGCAGCTTAGGCCCAGATGACCAACTGAACACTGAAGCTTTCTTT. The chain links TRBV7-9 to TRBJ1-1; D uncertain. V lost 1 base and J lost 0, with 15 bases in between. Germline CDR1 SEHNR, CDR2 FQNEAQ (reference sequence). The CDR3 contains 17 residues. The full variable domain, rest sourced from reference TRBV7-9 and TRBJ1-1, is DTGVSQNPRHKITKRGQNVTFRCDPISEHNRLYWYRQTLGQGPEFLTYFQNEAQLEKSRLLSDRFSAERPKGSFSTLEIQRTEQGDSAMYLCASSLGPDDQLNTEAFFGQGTRLTVV.

The chain uses TRBV7-9 and TRBJ2-7; no reliable D call. The length of the CDR3 is 13 residues. From germline, CDR1 is SEHNR and CDR2 FQNEAQ (reference sequence). The ends were cut back, 2 bases at V and 5 bases at J, with 10 bases in the middle. The CDR3: CASSLYNVDEQYF. The CDR3 DNA reads TGTGCCAGCAGCTTATACAACGTGGACGAGCAGTACTTC.

CDR3 DNA sequence: TGTGCCAGCAGTGAAAGGGGCGTCTGGAACACTGAAGCTTTCTTT. Translated: CASSERGVWNTEAFF. The rearrangement uses TRBV2 and TRBJ1-1, with TRBD1 as a possible D gene (5 bases). There are 15 residues in the CDR3. Germline CDR1 and CDR2: SNHLY and FYNNEI. The V gene lost 2 bases and the J gene lost 1 base, with 11 bases spanning the gap.

The chain uses TRBV28 and TRBJ2-6; D is unclear. The CDR3 contains 14 residues. Germline CDR1 reads MDHEN; CDR2 reads SYDVKM. V shed 6 bases and J shed 3 bases, with 9 bases lying between them. The CDR3 protein is CASSPFGGANVLTF. CDR3 coding DNA: TGTGCCAGCAGCCCCTTCGGTGGGGCCAACGTCCTGACTTTC.

The chain links TRBV29-1 to TRBJ2-1; 7 bases map to TRBD1. CDR1 is SQVTM and CDR2 is ANQGSEA in the germline V gene. The CDR3 loop spans 12 amino acids. Losses at the gene ends were 4 bases for V and 8 bases for J; bases not matched to a gene: 5. In nucleotides, the CDR3 is TGCAGCGTTGCAGGGACAGCATATGAGCAGTTCTTC. It yields the protein CSVAGTAYEQFF.

This clone has only a few counts. The chain links TRBV19 to TRBJ1-1; possibly TRBD1 for D (5 bases). CDR1 and CDR2 from the germline V gene are LNHDA and SQIVND (reference sequence). V was pared by 3 bases and J by 4 bases, with 12 bases between. This CDR3 comprises 14 residues. CDR3 nucleotides: TGTGCCAGTAGTATTCCCGGGGCAAGCACTGAAGCTTTCTTT. It is translated as CASSIPGASTEAFF.

This chain links TRBV5-6 with TRBJ2-3, with D perhaps matching TRBD1 (5 bases). V lost 6 bases and J 5 bases, leaving 10 bases between the germline ends. This CDR3 has 12 residues. The germline gives CDR1 SGHDT, CDR2 YYEEEE. CDR3 residues: CASKGHKDTQYF. CDR3 DNA: TGTGCCAGCAAGGGGCACAAAGATACGCAGTATTTT.

The chain links TRBV11-2 to TRBJ2-7; a weak D match, TRBD2 (5 bases). The CDR3 is 15 residues long. Germline V gene lookup returns CDR1 SGHAT and CDR2 FQNNGV. Trimming took 1 base from V and 1 from J, leaving 11 bases between them. The CDR3 sequence: CASSLGAPGSYEQYF. In nucleotides, the CDR3 is TGTGCCAGCAGCTTAGGAGCGCCGGGGTCCTACGAGCAGTACTTC.

The CDR3 nucleotides read TGTGCCAGCAGGACCGGGACCACGAACACCGGGGAGCTGTTTTTT. Its translation is CASRTGTTNTGELFF. The V gene is TRBV28, the J gene TRBJ2-2; D could derive from TRBD1 or TRBD2 (5 bases each). This CDR3 comprises 15 residues. CDR1 is MDHEN and CDR2 is SYDVKM in the germline V gene. V lost 6 bases and J lost 0, with 11 bases in between. Full variable domain (rest looked up from reference TRBV28 and TRBJ2-2): DVKVTQSSRYLVKRTGEKVFLECVQDMDHENMFWYRQDPGLGLRLIYFSYDVKMKEKGDIPEGYSVSREKKERFSLILESASTNQTSMYLCASRTGTTNTGELFFGEGSRLTVL.

V and J are TRBV6-5 and TRBJ2-1; D gene unclear. The CDR3 spans 11 residues. Trimming removed 6 bases at V and 5 bases at J, with 5 bases between. The germline V gene encodes CDR1 MNHEY and CDR2 SVGAGI. CDR3 residues: CASSVDNEQFF. The DNA of the CDR3 is TGTGCCAGCAGCGTCGACAATGAGCAGTTCTTC.